A single sample is the source of the 6 T cell receptor beta chains below, sequenced in a study of cytomegalovirus exposure and HLA in healthy donors. In the PCR, 60 Vbeta and 13 Jbeta primers were used. Clones were read by immunoSEQ multiplex PCR, and TCRdb kept only the in-frame ones, dropping some. This repertoire shows 150,000 or so clones, approximately 80% found once; its top ten account for about 13%. The sample comprised PBMCs. The source is a man aged 35-49 years in good health and CMV-seropositive.

The CDR3 nucleotides are TGTGCCAGCAGTTACAAGACAGCGACGGACTACACCTTC. As protein: CASSYKTATDYTF. This chain links TRBV6-5 with TRBJ1-2; a possible D gene is TRBD1 (5 bases). The CDR3 covers 13 residues. V was trimmed by 2 bases and J by 10 bases, leaving 14 bases between them. In germline, CDR1 is MNHEY, CDR2 SVGAGI.

The rearrangement joins TRBV28 to TRBJ1-6, with D possibly matching TRBD1 (5 bases). The CDR3 has 16 amino acids. Germline V CDR1 and CDR2: MDHEN, SYDVKM. The ends were cut back, 2 bases at V and 9 bases at J, with 17 bases in the middle. The CDR3 is CASSLVAPPGGSPLHF. For the CDR3, the DNA is TGTGCCAGCAGTTTAGTCGCCCCGCCCGGGGGTTCACCCCTCCACTTT.

The chain carries TRBV7-9 and TRBJ2-3; 11 bases match TRBD2. CDR3 size: 16 residues. CDR1 is SEHNR and CDR2 is FQNEAQ in the germline V gene (reference sequence). With 5 bases clipped from V and 6 bases from J, the junction kept 10 bases outside the gene matches. CDR3 sequence: CASSQSSGRQYDTQYF. The DNA of the CDR3 is TGTGCCAGCAGCCAGTCTAGCGGGAGGCAGTACGATACGCAGTATTTT.

Regarding this clone: The same CDR3 also results from other DNA sequences found in this sample. The gene calls are TRBV20-1 and TRBJ1-2; no firm D call. The CDR3 is 11 residues long. The ends were cut back, 5 bases at V and 2 bases at J, with 6 bases in the middle. Germline CDR1 is DFQATT and CDR2 is SNEGSKA (reference sequence). This CDR3 reads CSASGNYGYTF. Here the CDR3 DNA reads TGCAGTGCTTCGGGGAACTATGGCTACACCTTC.

This clone was seen more than once but under ten times. The chain is built from TRBV28 and TRBJ1-2, with D perhaps matching TRBD1 (6 bases). Germline V gene data show CDR1 as MDHEN and CDR2 as SYDVKM. The CDR3 extends over 14 amino acids. V lost 5 bases, J lost 2 bases, and 12 bases lay in between. The CDR3 nucleotides read TGTGCCAGCAGTCCGGGACACCAGAACTATGGCTACACCTTC. It translates to CASSPGHQNYGYTF.

The chain is built from TRBV27 and TRBJ2-1; D not certain. Trimming left V 6 bases short and J 2 bases short, with 11 bases between. Germline CDR1 is MNHEY and CDR2 is SMNVEV (reference sequence). The CDR3 is 14 amino acids. CDR3 in amino acids: CASSLDSPYNEQFF. The DNA of the CDR3 is TGTGCCAGCAGCCTCGACTCTCCCTACAATGAGCAGTTCTTC.